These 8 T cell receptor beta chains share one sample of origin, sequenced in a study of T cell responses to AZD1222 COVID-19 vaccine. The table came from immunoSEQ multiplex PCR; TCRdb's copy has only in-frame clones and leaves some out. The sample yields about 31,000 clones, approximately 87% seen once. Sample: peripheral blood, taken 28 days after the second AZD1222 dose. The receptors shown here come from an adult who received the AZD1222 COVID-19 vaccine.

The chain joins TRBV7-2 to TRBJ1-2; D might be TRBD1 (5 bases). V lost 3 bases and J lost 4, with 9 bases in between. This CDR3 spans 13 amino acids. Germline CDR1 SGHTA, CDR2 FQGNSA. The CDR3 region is CASSLMGGYGYTF. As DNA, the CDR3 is TGTGCCAGCAGCTTGATGGGGGGCTATGGCTACACCTTC. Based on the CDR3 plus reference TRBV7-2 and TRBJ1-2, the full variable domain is GAGVSQSPSNKVTEKGKDVELRCDPISGHTALYWYRQSLGQGLEFLIYFQGNSAPDKSGLPSDRFSAERTGGSVSTLTIQRTQQEDSAVYLCASSLMGGYGYTFGSGTRLTVV.

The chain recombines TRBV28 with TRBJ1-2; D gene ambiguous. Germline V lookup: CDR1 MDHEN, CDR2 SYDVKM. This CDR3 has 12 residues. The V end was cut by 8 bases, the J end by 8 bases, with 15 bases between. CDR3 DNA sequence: TGTGCCAGCCTCACGAGGAATAAGGGCTACACCTTC. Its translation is CASLTRNKGYTF.

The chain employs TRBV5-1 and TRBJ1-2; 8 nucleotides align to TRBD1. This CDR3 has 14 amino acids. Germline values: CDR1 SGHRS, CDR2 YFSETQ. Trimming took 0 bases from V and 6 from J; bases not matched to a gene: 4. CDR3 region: CASSLETDRDGYTF. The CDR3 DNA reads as TGCGCCAGCAGCTTGGAGACGGACAGGGATGGCTACACCTTC.

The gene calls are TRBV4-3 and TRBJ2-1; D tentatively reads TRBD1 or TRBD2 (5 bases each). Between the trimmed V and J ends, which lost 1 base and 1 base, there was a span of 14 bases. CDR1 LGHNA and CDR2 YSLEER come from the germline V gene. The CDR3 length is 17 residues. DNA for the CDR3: TGCGCCAGCAGCCAAGGCAGGGAGCTTGGGTCCTACAATGAGCAGTTCTTC. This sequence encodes CASSQGRELGSYNEQFF.

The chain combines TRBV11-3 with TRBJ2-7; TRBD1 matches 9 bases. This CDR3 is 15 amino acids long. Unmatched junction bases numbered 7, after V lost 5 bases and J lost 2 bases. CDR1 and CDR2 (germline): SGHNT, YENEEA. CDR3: CASSQGQGRAYEQYF. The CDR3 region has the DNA TGTGCCAGCAGCCAGGGACAGGGAAGAGCCTACGAGCAGTACTTC. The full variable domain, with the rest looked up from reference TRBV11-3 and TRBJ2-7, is EAGVVQSPRYKIIEKKQPVAFWCNPISGHNTLYWYLQNLGQGPELLIRYENEEAVDDSQLPKDRFSAERLKGVDSTLKIQPAELGDSAVYLCASSQGQGRAYEQYFGPGTRLTVT.

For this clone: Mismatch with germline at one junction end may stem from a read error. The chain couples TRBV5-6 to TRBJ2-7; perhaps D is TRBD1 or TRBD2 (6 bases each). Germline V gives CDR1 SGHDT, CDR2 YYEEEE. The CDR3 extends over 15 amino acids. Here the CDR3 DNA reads TGTGCCGGCAGCTTGGGGGGCGCTAGCTCTTTCGAGCAGTACTTC. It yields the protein CAGSLGGASSFEQYF.

Here the CDR3 reads CASSQMANQPQHF. CDR3 nucleotides: TGTGCCAGCAGCCAAATGGCGAATCAGCCCCAGCATTTT. The chain joins TRBV4-2 to TRBJ1-5; D is ambiguous. Germline V gene data show CDR1 as LGHNA and CDR2 as YNFKEQ. The CDR3 is 13 amino acids. Between the trimmed V and J ends, which lost 2 bases and 4 bases, there was a span of 6 bases.

The CDR3, as DNA: TGTGCCTGGAGGAACGGACAGAATCAGCCCCAGCATTTT. It encodes CAWRNGQNQPQHF. J is TRBJ1-5 and V is TRBV30; a possible D gene is TRBD1 (6 bases). In germline, CDR1 is GTSNPN, CDR2 SVGIG (reference sequence). This CDR3 has 13 residues. V was pared by 3 bases and J by 4 bases, with 10 bases between.